This is a list of T cell receptor beta chains from one sample in a study of T cell responses to AZD1222 COVID-19 vaccine. TCRdb's table, derived via immunoSEQ multiplex PCR, lists solely in-frame clones and lacks some. The sample carries some 140,000 clones, around 90% recorded once. The specimen was peripheral blood, collected on day 0 of AZD1222 vaccination. The receptors come from an adult in good health. CDR3s include the opening cysteine and the closing phenylalanine or tryptophan. D genes are given only for firm matches. For some rows the clone size is stated as once, few or many, or as a class when expanded; others skip it.

abundance,d_gene,v_gene,j_gene,CDR3nt,CDR3aa
.,TRBD1,TRBV19,TRBJ1-2,TGTGCCAGTAGTGTACGACAGGGGAACTATGGCTACACCTTC,CASSVRQGNYGYTF
.,.,TRBV12-3/TRBV12-4,TRBJ2-2,TGTGCCAGCAGACGAGCTTCCTCCGGGGAGCTGTTTTTT,CASRRASSGELFF
once,TRBD1,TRBV7-2,TRBJ1-5,TGTGCCAGCAGCCCCCGACAGGGCTATCAGCCCCAGCATTTT,CASSPRQGYQPQHF
.,.,TRBV30,TRBJ1-5,TGTGCCTGGAGTGTAGGTCAGGATTTTAGCAATCAGCCCCAGCATTTT,CAWSVGQDFSNQPQHF
.,.,TRBV5-6,TRBJ1-3,TGTGCCAGCAGCTTGGCCGGGGGGTCTGGAAACACCATATATTTT,CASSLAGGSGNTIYF
.,TRBD1,TRBV3-1/TRBV3-2,TRBJ1-5,TGTGCCAGCAGCCAAGAGCCGACAGGGACTCAGCCCCAGCATTTT,CASSQEPTGTQPQHF
.,TRBD1,TRBV12-3/TRBV12-4,TRBJ1-1,TGTGCCAGCAGACAGGGGGTCGGGGAAGCTTTCTTT,CASRQGVGEAFF
.,.,TRBV6-6,TRBJ2-2,TGTGCCAGCAGTTCAACAGGGACCGGGGAGCTGTTTTTT,CASSSTGTGELFF
.,.,TRBV28,TRBJ1-1,TGTGCCGGCAGTCCTAGACGCCACGCTGAAGCTTTCTTT,CAGSPRRHAEAFF
.,.,TRBV25-1,TRBJ1-1,TGTGCCAGCAGTGGACGTCCCCCCGAAGCTTTCTTT,CASSGRPPEAFF
.,.,TRBV2,TRBJ1-1,TGTGCCAGCAGTGGTCAGGGTCGCGGGTACACTGAAGCTTTCTTT,CASSGQGRGYTEAFF
once,.,TRBV10-3,TRBJ1-4,TGTGCCATCAGTGAGGAAGTCTGTGAAAAACTGTTTTTT,CAISEEVCEKLFF
.,.,TRBV7-8,TRBJ1-2,TGTGCCAGCAGCCCGGACAGCTATGGCTACACCTTC,CASSPDSYGYTF
.,TRBD1,TRBV19,TRBJ1-4,TGTGCCAGTAGTAGGGACAGGGCTGAAAAACTGTTTTTT,CASSRDRAEKLFF
.,.,TRBV4-1,TRBJ1-5,TGCGCCAGCAGCCAAGATCTTTTCGCCGGAGTGAAACAACCCCAGCATTTT,CASSQDLFAGVKQPQHF
once,.,TRBV7-9,TRBJ1-3,TGTGCCAGCAGCTCGGACACCAACTCTGGAAACACCATATATTTT,CASSSDTNSGNTIYF
.,TRBD1,TRBV19,TRBJ1-5,TGTGCCAGTAACACACCCCGGACAGGGATGGGATACCAGCCCCAGCATTTT,CASNTPRTGMGYQPQHF
.,TRBD2,TRBV6-5,TRBJ2-7,TGTGCCAGCAGTAACGGACTAGCGGAAAGCGAGCAGTACTTC,CASSNGLAESEQYF
.,TRBD1,TRBV19,TRBJ1-2,TGTGCCAGTAGTCAGGGACAGGGGGCGCTTGGCTACACCTTC,CASSQGQGALGYTF
.,TRBD2,TRBV27,TRBJ2-7,TGTGCCAGCAGACCTCTCATAGCGGGAGCGGGCTACGAGCAGTACTTC,CASRPLIAGAGYEQYF
.,.,TRBV28,TRBJ1-5,TGTGCCAGCAGTCTCCGAGAGGCGGATGGACGGCCCCAGCATTTT,CASSLREADGRPQHF
.,.,TRBV2,TRBJ1-1,TGTGCCAGCAGTGAAGGTTTGTGGCTGATGATGAACACTGAAGCTTTCTTT,CASSEGLWLMMNTEAFF
.,TRBD1,TRBV5-1,TRBJ1-6,TGCGCCAGCAGCTCCGGGACAGTTGGAAATTCACCCCTCCACTTT,CASSSGTVGNSPLHF
once,TRBD1,TRBV25-1,TRBJ2-7,TGTGCCAGCAGTGACCCACAGGGGGGCTTGGACGAGCAGTACTTC,CASSDPQGGLDEQYF
.,TRBD1,TRBV7-8,TRBJ1-2,TGTGCCAGCAGCCTGGGACAGGGAAGGCGCTATGGCTACACCTTC,CASSLGQGRRYGYTF
.,.,TRBV11-2,TRBJ1-1,TGTGCCAGCATGTATCGGGAGACTGAAGCTTTCTTT,CASMYRETEAFF
.,TRBD1,TRBV27,TRBJ1-6,TGTGCCAGCAGTTCCATGGGACAGGGGGCTTCACCCCTCCACTTT,CASSSMGQGASPLHF
once,.,TRBV27,TRBJ2-7,TGTGCCAGCACTCAAAGAGGGAGAAGCTCCTACGAGCAGTACTTC,CASTQRGRSSYEQYF
.,.,TRBV2,TRBJ2-1,TGTGCCAGCACCTTAAACGGGGGCGGTGAGCAGTTCTTC,CASTLNGGGEQFF
once,.,TRBV5-1,TRBJ1-4,TGCGCCAGCAGCTCGCCGGGACGGAATGAAAAACTGTTTTTT,CASSSPGRNEKLFF
.,.,TRBV5-1,TRBJ2-3,TGCGCCAGCAGCTTGGCGGCGGCCGATACGCAGTATTTT,CASSLAAADTQYF
.,TRBD2,TRBV5-1,TRBJ2-1,TGCGCCAGCACTCCTCTAGGACTAGACGTCAATGAGCAGTTCTTC,CASTPLGLDVNEQFF
.,.,TRBV7-3,TRBJ2-1,TGTGCCAGCAGCCCCGGGCCCACCTACAATGAGCAGTTCTTC,CASSPGPTYNEQFF
.,.,TRBV29-1,TRBJ2-1,TGCAGCGTTGATCGGGGTGAGCTCTACAATGAGCAGTTCTTC,CSVDRGELYNEQFF
.,.,TRBV18,TRBJ1-4,TGTGCCAGCTCCCAACCCGGGGGTGTGGAAAAACTGTTTTTT,CASSQPGGVEKLFF
once,.,TRBV20-1,TRBJ1-4,TGCAGTGCTAGTAAGGGGACGGGGAATGAAAAACTGTTTTTT,CSASKGTGNEKLFF
.,TRBD1,TRBV28,TRBJ1-4,TGTGCCATAGCAACCCAAGGGGGCGGGGAAAAACTGTTTTTT,CAIATQGGGEKLFF
.,TRBD2,TRBV7-6,TRBJ2-1,TGTGCCAGCAGCTTCACTAGCGGGAGATACAATGAGCAGTTCTTC,CASSFTSGRYNEQFF
.,.,TRBV10-3,TRBJ1-4,TGTGCCATCAGTGACCGGGGTGGGGGTGATGAAAAACTGTTTTTT,CAISDRGGGDEKLFF
.,.,TRBV19,TRBJ1-1,TGTGCCAGCCGGTTGGGGGCCGGGGGGGACACTGAAGCTTTCTTT,CASRLGAGGDTEAFF
.,TRBD1,TRBV5-1,TRBJ2-2,TGCGCCAGCAGCTTGTCTCGCGGACAGGCGAACACCGGGGAGCTGTTTTTT,CASSLSRGQANTGELFF
few,.,TRBV6-6,TRBJ2-7,TGTGCCAGCAGTTACGTAGCGGTACCTCTCTCCTACGAGCAGTACTTC,CASSYVAVPLSYEQYF
.,.,TRBV14,TRBJ1-4,TGTGCCAGCAGCCAAGGAGGTGAAAAACTGTTTTTT,CASSQGGEKLFF
.,.,TRBV9,TRBJ2-3,TGTGCCAGCAGCGCTTCCCTCCTTAGCACAGATACGCAGTATTTT,CASSASLLSTDTQYF
.,TRBD1,TRBV5-1,TRBJ2-7,TGCGCCAGCAGCCCGATCCCGGGACAGACTATGAGAGAGCAGTACTTC,CASSPIPGQTMREQYF
.,.,TRBV29-1,TRBJ2-1,TGCAGCGTCGGGGCTCATGAGCAGTTCTTC,CSVGAHEQFF
.,.,TRBV19,TRBJ2-3,TGTGCCAGTAGTATCGGGAGTGGGGGGGCCACAGATACGCAGTATTTT,CASSIGSGGATDTQYF
.,TRBD1,TRBV11-3,TRBJ1-1,TGTGCCAGCAGCCCGGGGACAGGGCGCACTGAAGCTTTCTTT,CASSPGTGRTEAFF
.,.,TRBV27,TRBJ1-3,TGTGCCAGCAGCCCCGCTGGGGCCGGGGGAAACACCATATATTTT,CASSPAGAGGNTIYF
.,.,TRBV6-5,TRBJ1-1,TGTGCTGGCAGACTGAACACTGAAGCTTTCTTT,CAGRLNTEAFF
.,.,TRBV10-3,TRBJ2-1,TGTGCCATCAGTGCCCTGAATGAGCAGTTCTTC,CAISALNEQFF
.,TRBD1,TRBV7-2,TRBJ2-3,TGTGCCAGCAGCCGGGACAGGGGGCCCACAGATACGCAGTATTTT,CASSRDRGPTDTQYF
.,TRBD1,TRBV7-6,TRBJ1-4,TGTGCCAGCAGCCTTCAACAGGGGACTGAAAAACTGTTTTTT,CASSLQQGTEKLFF
.,TRBD2,TRBV19,TRBJ2-7,TGTGCCAGTAGTACCCGGACTAGCGGGTCTTCCTACGAGCAGTACTTC,CASSTRTSGSSYEQYF